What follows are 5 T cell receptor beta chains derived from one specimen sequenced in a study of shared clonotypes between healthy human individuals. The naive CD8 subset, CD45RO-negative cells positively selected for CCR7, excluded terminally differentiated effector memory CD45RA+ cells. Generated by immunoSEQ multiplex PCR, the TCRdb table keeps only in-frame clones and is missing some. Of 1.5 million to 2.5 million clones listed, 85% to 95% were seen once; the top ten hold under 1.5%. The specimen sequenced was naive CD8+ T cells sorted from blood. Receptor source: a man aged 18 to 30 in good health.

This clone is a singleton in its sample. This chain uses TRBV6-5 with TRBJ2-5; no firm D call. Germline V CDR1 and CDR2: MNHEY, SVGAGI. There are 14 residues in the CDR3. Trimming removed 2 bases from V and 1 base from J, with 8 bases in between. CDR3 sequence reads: CASSYQGIQETQYF. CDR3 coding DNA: TGTGCCAGCAGTTACCAAGGGATCCAAGAGACCCAGTACTTC.

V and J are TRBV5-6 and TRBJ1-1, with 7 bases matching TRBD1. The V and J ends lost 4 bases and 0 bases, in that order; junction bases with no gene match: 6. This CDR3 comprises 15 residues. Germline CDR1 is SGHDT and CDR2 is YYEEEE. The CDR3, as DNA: TGTGCCAGCAGCACCCGACAGGGATTGAACACTGAAGCTTTCTTT. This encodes CASSTRQGLNTEAFF.

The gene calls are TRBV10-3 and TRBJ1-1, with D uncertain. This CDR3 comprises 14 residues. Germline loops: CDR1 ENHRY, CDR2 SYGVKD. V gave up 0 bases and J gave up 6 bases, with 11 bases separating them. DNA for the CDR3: TGTGCCATCAGTGAGTCAGGACCATCCTCTGAAGCTTTCTTT. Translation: CAISESGPSSEAFF.

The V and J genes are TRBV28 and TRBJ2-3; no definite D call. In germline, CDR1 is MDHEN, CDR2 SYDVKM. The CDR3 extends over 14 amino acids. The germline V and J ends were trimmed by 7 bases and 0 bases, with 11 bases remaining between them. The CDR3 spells CASMALYSTDTQYF. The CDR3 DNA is TGTGCCAGCATGGCTCTATATAGCACAGATACGCAGTATTTT.

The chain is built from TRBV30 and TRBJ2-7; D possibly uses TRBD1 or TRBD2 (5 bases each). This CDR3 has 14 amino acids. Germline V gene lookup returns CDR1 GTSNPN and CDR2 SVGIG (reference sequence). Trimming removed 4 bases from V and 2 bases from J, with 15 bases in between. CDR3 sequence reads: CAWIDRDVPYEQYF. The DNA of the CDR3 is TGTGCCTGGATAGACCGGGACGTGCCCTACGAGCAGTACTTC. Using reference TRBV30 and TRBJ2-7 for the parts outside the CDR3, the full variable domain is SQTIHQWPATLVQPVGSPLSLECTVEGTSNPNLYWYRQAAGRGLQLLFYSVGIGQISSEVPQNLSASRPQDRQFILSSKKLLLSDSGFYLCAWIDRDVPYEQYFGPGTRLTVT.